Listed here is a single T cell receptor beta chain. This sample is drawn from a study of T cell changes during pregnancy in multiple sclerosis. The table came from immunoSEQ multiplex PCR; TCRdb's copy has only in-frame clones and leaves some out. This sample has tens of thousands of clones, with about 92% found just once. The germline V gene encodes CDR1 MNHNS and CDR2 SASEGT. V gave up 6 bases and J gave up 6 bases, with 21 bases separating them. The CDR3 extends over 15 amino acids. Sequencing was performed on CD4+ T cells from peripheral blood mononuclear cells, taken after pregnancy. J is TRBJ2-7 and V is TRBV6-1; D is undetermined. The receptor was isolated from a female donor with multiple sclerosis, enrolled in a pregnancy study. For the CDR3, the DNA is TGTGCCAGCAGGGCTAGTACCTCGGGTCGCCGCGAGCAGTACTTC. It translates to CASRASTSGRREQYF.